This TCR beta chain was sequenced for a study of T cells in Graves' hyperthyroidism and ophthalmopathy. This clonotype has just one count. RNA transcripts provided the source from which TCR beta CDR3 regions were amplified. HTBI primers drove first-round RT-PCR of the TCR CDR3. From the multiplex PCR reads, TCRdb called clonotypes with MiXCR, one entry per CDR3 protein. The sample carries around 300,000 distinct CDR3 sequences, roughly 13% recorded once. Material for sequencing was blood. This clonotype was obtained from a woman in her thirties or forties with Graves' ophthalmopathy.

The chain's CDR3 is CASSPRDRGWIQPQHF. CDR3 bases: TGTGCCAGCAGCCCCCGGGACAGGGGTTGGATCCAGCCCCAGCATTTT. This chain connects TRBV28 to TRBJ1-5; 10 bases are shared with TRBD1. CDR1 is MDHEN and CDR2 is SYDVKM in the germline V gene. V lost 6 bases and J lost 7; bases outside the gene matches: 12. The CDR3 consists of 16 residues.